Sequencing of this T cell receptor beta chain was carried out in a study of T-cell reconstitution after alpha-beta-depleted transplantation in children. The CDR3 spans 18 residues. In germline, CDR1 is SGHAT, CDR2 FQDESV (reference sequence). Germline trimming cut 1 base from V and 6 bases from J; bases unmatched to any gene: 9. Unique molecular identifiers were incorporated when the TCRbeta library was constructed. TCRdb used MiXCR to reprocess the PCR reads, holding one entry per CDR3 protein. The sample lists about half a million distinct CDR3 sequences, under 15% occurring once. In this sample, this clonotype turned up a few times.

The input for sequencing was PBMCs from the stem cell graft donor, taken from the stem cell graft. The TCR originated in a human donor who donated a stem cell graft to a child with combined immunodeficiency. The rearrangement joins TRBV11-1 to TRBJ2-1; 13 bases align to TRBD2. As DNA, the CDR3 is TGTGCCAGCAGCTTAGTGGGGCAGGGACTAGCGGGATCCAATGAGCAGTTCTTC. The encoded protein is CASSLVGQGLAGSNEQFF.